These 23 T cell receptor beta chains were sequenced from one sample in a study of Graves' ophthalmopathy and Graves' hyperthyroidism. The study amplified TCR beta CDR3 regions using RNA transcripts. HTBI-primed RT-PCR formed the first round, and a multiplex PCR formed the second. Each CDR3 protein gets one entry after TCRdb re-called the multiplex PCR reads with MiXCR. The sample has some 370,000 distinct CDR3 sequences; 17% are singletons. The material sequenced was peripheral blood. The source is an adult woman with stable Graves' hyperthyroidism.

The V and J genes are TRBV7-9 and TRBJ1-3; 7 nucleotides line up with TRBD1. The CDR3 loop spans 15 amino acids. The trim removed 4 bases at V and 0 bases at J, leaving 3 bases unmatched. Germline V gene sequence: CDR1 SEHNR, CDR2 FQNEAQ (reference sequence). Here the CDR3 DNA reads TGTGCCAGCAGCTCAGACAGGGACTCTGGAAACACCATATATTTT. It codes for CASSSDRDSGNTIYF.

This clonotype was recorded at least ten times. CDR3 loop: CASLVDAGSSNQPQHF. CDR3 sequence (DNA): TGTGCCAGCTTGGTGGACGCCGGTTCGAGCAATCAGCCCCAGCATTTT. The chain recombines TRBV2 with TRBJ1-5, with no clear D. Trimming cost V 8 bases and J 1 base, with 18 bases left between them. This CDR3 spans 16 amino acids. Per the germline V gene, CDR1 is SNHLY and CDR2 is FYNNEI.

Comment on this clonotype: A clone one base away is much larger, so this may be a read error. The chain couples TRBV12-3 or TRBV12-4 to TRBJ2-4, with a weak D call TRBD1 (5 bases). The CDR3 loop spans 14 amino acids. The chain's CDR3 is CASSLLDIKNIHYF. For the CDR3, the DNA is TGTGCCAGCAGTTTATTGGACATCAAAAACATTCATTACTTC.

There are many counts of this clonotype. The chain uses TRBV4-1 and TRBJ2-7; the match to TRBD1 covers 11 bases. Germline V gene sequence: CDR1 MGHRA, CDR2 YSYEKL. With 1 base clipped from V and 3 bases from J, the junction kept 2 bases outside the gene matches. The CDR3 length is 15 residues. The CDR3 nucleotides read TGCGCCAGCAGCCAAGGGGACAGGGGGGACTACGAGCAGTACTTC. Protein: CASSQGDRGDYEQYF.

In this sample, this clonotype turned up many times. This rearrangement joins TRBV28 to TRBJ2-7, with D uncertain. Germline V CDR1 and CDR2: MDHEN, SYDVKM. Trimming shortened V by 5 bases and J by 0 bases, and 5 bases separated the two germline ends. This CDR3 is 12 amino acids long. As DNA, the CDR3 is TGTGCCAGCAGTATCGCCTCCTACGAGCAGTACTTC. Protein product: CASSIASYEQYF.

This chain joins TRBV2 and TRBJ2-7; 7 bases match TRBD1. The V gene end was trimmed by 6 bases and the J gene end by 5 bases; junction bases not matched to a gene: 13. The CDR3 sequence is 15 residues long. Germline V gene sequence: CDR1 SNHLY, CDR2 FYNNEI. The CDR3 loop is CASSAYRGGQNEQYF. The CDR3 DNA reads TGTGCCAGCAGCGCCTACAGGGGTGGGCAGAACGAGCAGTACTTC. Using reference TRBV2 and TRBJ2-7 for the parts outside the CDR3, the full variable domain is EPEVTQTPSHQVTQMGQEVILRCVPISNHLYFYWYRQILGQKVEFLVSFYNNEISEKSEIFDDQFSVERPDGSNFTLKIRSTKLEDSAMYFCASSAYRGGQNEQYFGPGTRLTVT.

This clonotype was picked up many times. The genes are TRBV4-1 and TRBJ2-7; TRBD2 agrees at 7 bases. J lost 3 bases, V lost 5 bases, and 16 bases had no gene match. Germline CDR1 reads MGHRA; CDR2 reads YSYEKL. The CDR3 is 17 amino acids. In DNA form, the CDR3 reads TGCGCCAGCAGCGAACAAGAAAGCGGGGCATTTATCTACGAGCAGTACTTC. Translation gives CASSEQESGAFIYEQYF.

The table lists this clonotype with many counts. This chain connects TRBV19 to TRBJ1-5; no reliable D call. CDR1 is LNHDA, CDR2 SQIVND, per germline (reference sequence). This CDR3 has 15 residues. Deletions cut 4 bases from V and 1 base from J, with 11 bases between. The CDR3 DNA follows: TGTGCCAGTAGTACTCGACACCCGAGCAATCAGCCCCAGCATTTT. This sequence encodes CASSTRHPSNQPQHF.

Comments on this clonotype: A read error may explain this, as a much larger clone is one base away. The J gene is TRBJ2-4, the V gene TRBV28; weak D call: TRBD1 (5 bases). Looked up from germline, CDR1 is MDHEN and CDR2 is SYDVKM. CDR3 length equals 15 residues. V was cut by 5 bases and J by 2 bases, with 13 bases left in between. The chain's CDR3 is CASSPVRVSKNIQYF. The CDR3 coding sequence is TGTGCCAGCAGTCCTGTCAGGGTCTCCAAAAACATTCAGTACTTC.

This clonotype has only one observation. This chain uses TRBV12-3 or TRBV12-4 with TRBJ2-7, with D maybe TRBD2 (5 bases). V gave up 6 bases and J gave up 0 bases, with 15 bases separating them. The CDR3 has 15 amino acids. The CDR3 region is CASSLIAFSSYEQYF. In DNA, the CDR3 is TGTGCCAGCAGCCTCATAGCGTTCAGCTCCTACGAGCAGTACTTC.

This clonotype was seen many times. This chain connects TRBV20-1 to TRBJ2-7, with unresolved D. The germline V gene has CDR1 DFQATT and CDR2 SNEGSKA (reference sequence). V was trimmed by 5 bases and J by 0 bases, leaving 5 bases between them. The CDR3 sequence is 11 residues long. CDR3 region: CSAVFSYEQYF. CDR3 bases: TGCAGTGCTGTCTTCTCCTACGAGCAGTACTTC.

The V and J genes are TRBV6-2 or TRBV6-3 and TRBJ2-7, with D uncertain. V shed 4 bases and J shed 6 bases, with 10 bases lying between them. The CDR3 sequence is 12 residues long. In germline, CDR1 is MNHEY, CDR2 SVGEGT. As DNA, the CDR3 is TGTGCCAGCAGTTTCTCCAGGTCCGAGCAGTACTTC. Translated, it gives CASSFSRSEQYF.

This clonotype was detected many times. The chain uses TRBV12-3 or TRBV12-4 and TRBJ2-2; 14 nucleotides agree with TRBD2. CDR3 length: 17 residues. The J segment lost 5 bases and the V segment lost 6 bases, leaving 8 bases of the junction unmatched. CDR3 in DNA: TGTGCCAGCAGCCGGACTAGCGGGAGGCCGGGGACCGGGGAGCTGTTTTTT. Encoded protein: CASSRTSGRPGTGELFF.

This clonotype was found many times. The genes are TRBV6-5 and TRBJ2-2, with 9 bases that match TRBD1. With V trimmed by 4 bases and J by 7 bases, 10 bases remained unmatched. This CDR3 is 16 amino acids long. CDR1 is MNHEY, CDR2 SVGAGI, per germline. CDR3 bases: TGTGCCAGCAGTTTCCAGTTAGGACAGGGGATCGGGGAGCTGTTTTTT. The encoded protein is CASSFQLGQGIGELFF.

The V and J genes are TRBV6-2 or TRBV6-3 and TRBJ1-1, with unresolved D. The CDR3 is 15 amino acids. Germline CDR1 MNHEY, CDR2 SVGEGT. Trimming took 1 base from V and 1 from J, leaving 10 bases between them. The CDR3: CASSYLGRRNTEAFF. The CDR3 region has the DNA TGTGCCAGCAGTTACTTAGGTAGGAGGAACACTGAAGCTTTCTTT.

The rearrangement joins TRBV24-1 to TRBJ2-7; tentatively, D is TRBD1 (6 bases). V was clipped by 3 bases and J by 3 bases, with 14 bases between them. This CDR3 has 15 amino acids. Germline V lookup: CDR1 KGHDR, CDR2 SFDVKD. CDR3 bases: TGTGCCACCAGTGATCCTAAGACAGGCCACTACGAGCAGTACTTC. Amino acid sequence: CATSDPKTGHYEQYF.

This clonotype was seen many times. The CDR3 here is CSAGAGAGGDKNIQYF. The CDR3 nucleotides read TGCAGTGCTGGAGCGGGGGCAGGGGGAGACAAAAACATTCAGTACTTC. This chain joins TRBV20-1 and TRBJ2-4; TRBD2 might be the D (8 bases). CDR3 size: 16 residues. V lost 5 bases to trimming and J lost 3 bases, with 20 bases between them. Germline V gives CDR1 DFQATT, CDR2 SNEGSKA (reference sequence).

This clonotype was counted ten times or more. The V gene is TRBV30, the J gene TRBJ2-7; 12 positions match TRBD2. Germline loops: CDR1 GTSNPN, CDR2 SVGIG (reference sequence). V lost 2 bases, J lost 6 bases, and 8 bases stayed unmatched. The CDR3 runs 15 residues. Here the CDR3 DNA reads TGTGCCTGGAGTAACCGACTAGCGGGAGTCTCCGAGCAGTACTTC. Translated, it gives CAWSNRLAGVSEQYF.

This clonotype was observed at least ten times. V gene TRBV28 combines with J gene TRBJ2-5; TRBD2 matches 10 bases. Germline values: CDR1 MDHEN, CDR2 SYDVKM. The CDR3 runs 15 residues. V lost 8 bases, J lost 5 bases, and 11 bases stayed unmatched. The CDR3 sequence: CASGPGLAVGETQYF. CDR3 coding DNA: TGTGCCAGCGGGCCTGGACTAGCGGTTGGGGAGACCCAGTACTTC.

This clonotype was recorded many times. The chain uses TRBV25-1 and TRBJ2-7; 10 bases fit TRBD1. The J segment lost 3 bases and the V segment lost 5 bases, leaving 10 bases of the junction unmatched. Germline assignment: CDR1 MGHDK and CDR2 SYGVNS. CDR3 length: 16 residues. The CDR3: CASSKSGTGEIYEQYF. The CDR3 DNA is TGTGCCAGCAGTAAGTCCGGGACAGGGGAAATCTACGAGCAGTACTTC.

The chain links TRBV18 to TRBJ2-1; weak D call: TRBD2 (5 bases). V lost 1 base and J lost 6, with 10 bases in between. The CDR3 length is 14 residues. Germline CDR1 is KGHSH and CDR2 is LQKENI. CDR3 nucleotide sequence: TGTGCCAGCTCACCACTTGTGACTACCAATGAGCAGTTCTTC. Amino acid sequence: CASSPLVTTNEQFF.

This clonotype came up many times. The chain employs TRBV6-1 and TRBJ1-5; tentatively, D is TRBD1 (6 bases). This CDR3 has 15 residues. Germline V gene data show CDR1 as MNHNS and CDR2 as SASEGT. V shed 4 bases and J shed 3 bases, with 13 bases lying between them. CDR3 in DNA: TGTGCCAGCAGTGTCCTACGGGACAACAATCAGCCCCAGCATTTT. This encodes CASSVLRDNNQPQHF.

Ten or more counts support this clonotype. Here the CDR3 DNA reads TGTGCCAGCAGTCCTTACCCAAACTATGGCTACACCTTC. Protein sequence: CASSPYPNYGYTF. The chain links TRBV28 to TRBJ1-2; D remains ambiguous. This CDR3 contains 13 residues. Germline V gene sequence: CDR1 MDHEN, CDR2 SYDVKM. The V and J ends lost 5 bases and 2 bases respectively, with 9 bases between them.